The 25 T cell receptor beta chains below were found in one sample sequenced in a study of Ad26.COV2.S vaccination and SARS-CoV-2 variants. Treatment noted: roughly 20 received Ad26.COV2.S at low or high dose, single or two shots; several received placebo; per-sample allocation not given. The samples were gathered on day 63 after the first injection of vaccine or placebo. Here immunoSEQ multiplex PCR was the method, and the copy in TCRdb shows in-frame clones only, minus some. The repertoire includes about 480,000 clones, around 88% of them detected once, and roughly 13% sits in the top ten. The sequenced sample was peripheral blood, obtained in a trial of Ad26.COV2.S vaccine versus placebo. Receptors were obtained from a person between 18 and 59 years old who received the Ad26.COV2.S COVID-19 vaccine or a placebo.

The genes are TRBV6-5 and TRBJ2-1; D call uncertain. This CDR3 has 12 amino acids. CDR1 MNHEY and CDR2 SVGAGI come from the germline V gene. V lost 6 bases, J lost 12 bases, and 15 bases lay in between. The CDR3 DNA sequence: TGTGCCAGCAGCTACCCCAATCAAGTGCAGTTCTTC. Translation gives CASSYPNQVQFF.

The genes are TRBV5-1 and TRBJ2-7; D possibly corresponds to TRBD1 (6 bases). V lost 7 bases and J lost 3, with 26 bases in between. This CDR3 comprises 17 residues. Germline-derived CDR1 and CDR2 are SGHRS and YFSETQ. The chain's CDR3 is CASGTSPLMDSRYEQYF. In DNA form, the CDR3 reads TGCGCCAGCGGTACTTCCCCTCTGATGGACAGTCGCTACGAGCAGTACTTC.

V gene TRBV7-9 combines with J gene TRBJ2-1; tentatively, D is TRBD1 (6 bases). Trimming cost V 2 bases and J 4 bases, with 12 bases left between them. The CDR3 spans 15 residues. Germline CDR1 SEHNR, CDR2 FQNEAQ (reference sequence). CDR3 sequence reads: CASSLWTEKYNEQFF. CDR3 coding DNA: TGTGCCAGCAGCTTATGGACAGAAAAGTACAATGAGCAGTTCTTC.

The chain is built from TRBV27 and TRBJ1-1; D remains unclear. Trimming took 5 bases from V and 0 from J, leaving 7 bases between them. CDR1 MNHEY and CDR2 SMNVEV come from the germline V gene (reference sequence). This CDR3 spans 13 amino acids. The CDR3 here is CASSALVNTEAFF. Written as DNA, the CDR3 is TGTGCCAGCAGTGCGCTAGTGAACACTGAAGCTTTCTTT.

The chain is built from TRBV23-1 and TRBJ1-2, with D uncertain. TRBV23-1 counts as an open reading frame of uncertain function. The CDR3 loop spans 14 amino acids. Between the trimmed V and J ends, which lost 10 bases and 6 bases, there was a span of 21 bases. CDR3 DNA sequence: TGCGCCAATATCAAACCCGGACCTTCCAATGGCTACACCTTC. This encodes CANIKPGPSNGYTF.

This chain links TRBV29-1 with TRBJ1-2; D not certain. The V end was cut by 3 bases, the J end by 6 bases, with 8 bases between. This CDR3 contains 11 residues. CDR1 SQVTM and CDR2 ANQGSEA come from the germline V gene. The CDR3 region is CSVDGMDGYTF. Written as DNA, the CDR3 is TGCAGCGTTGATGGTATGGATGGCTACACCTTC.

The chain combines TRBV7-2 with TRBJ1-2; 7 bases are shared with TRBD1. Trimming removed 4 bases from V and 2 bases from J; junction bases left unmatched: 4. The CDR3 extends over 14 amino acids. Germline V lookup: CDR1 SGHTA, CDR2 FQGNSA. As DNA, the CDR3 is TGTGCCAGCAGCTACCGACAGGGAAACTATGGCTACACCTTC. Its protein is CASSYRQGNYGYTF. Drawing the rest from reference TRBV7-2 and TRBJ1-2, the complete variable domain is GAGVSQSPSNKVTEKGKDVELRCDPISGHTALYWYRQSLGQGLEFLIYFQGNSAPDKSGLPSDRFSAERTGGSVSTLTIQRTQQEDSAVYLCASSYRQGNYGYTFGSGTRLTVV.

The chain couples TRBV5-1 to TRBJ2-3, with 7 bases identical to TRBD1. The CDR3 has 16 residues. V shed 0 bases and J 5 bases; nucleotides not matched to a gene: 9. Germline lookup yields CDR1 SGHRS and CDR2 YFSETQ. DNA for the CDR3: TGCGCCAGCAGCTTGGGGTCTAGGGGGCAAGTAGATACGCAGTATTTT. Its protein product is CASSLGSRGQVDTQYF.

This chain links TRBV9 with TRBJ2-7, with D perhaps assigned TRBD1 or TRBD2 (5 bases each). Per germline, CDR1 SGDLS and CDR2 YYNGEE. The CDR3 extends over 17 amino acids. V was pared by 4 bases and J by 3 bases, with 23 bases between. CDR3 loop: CASSPRPQGTAGYEQYF. CDR3 DNA: TGTGCCAGCAGCCCCCGCCCACAAGGGACGGCGGGCTACGAGCAGTACTTC.

The genes are TRBV7-2 and TRBJ2-2; D assignment may be TRBD1 or TRBD2 (5 bases each). This CDR3 is 14 amino acids long. The ends were cut back, 0 bases at V and 5 bases at J, with 7 bases in the middle. The germline CDR1 and CDR2 sequences are SGHTA and FQGNSA. The CDR3 here is CASSLAEGTGELFF. In DNA, the CDR3 is TGTGCCAGCAGCTTAGCCGAGGGGACCGGGGAGCTGTTTTTT.

The V gene is TRBV5-1, the J gene TRBJ2-2, with D unresolved. Germline V gives CDR1 SGHRS, CDR2 YFSETQ. The ends were cut back, 1 base at V and 1 base at J, with 2 bases in the middle. This CDR3 contains 13 residues. The CDR3 protein is CASSLWNTGELFF. In nucleotides, the CDR3 is TGCGCCAGCAGCTTGTGGAACACCGGGGAGCTGTTTTTT.

The genes are TRBV25-1 and TRBJ1-4; 11 positions match TRBD1. Per germline, CDR1 MGHDK and CDR2 SYGVNS. Trimming cost V 4 bases and J 5 bases; bases outside gene matches: 6. The CDR3 covers 16 residues. CDR3 in DNA: TGTGCCAGCAGTGGGCACCGGGACAGGGGGAATGAAAAACTGTTTTTT. As protein: CASSGHRDRGNEKLFF. Based on the CDR3 plus reference TRBV25-1 and TRBJ1-4, the full variable domain is EADIYQTPRYLVIGTGKKITLECSQTMGHDKMYWYQQDPGMELHLIHYSYGVNSTEKGDLSSESTVSRIRTEHFPLTLESARPSHTSQYLCASSGHRDRGNEKLFFGSGTQLSVL.

The table lists this clone with a count of one. The CDR3 sequence: CASSAPELGVNEQFF. DNA of the CDR3: TGTGCCAGCAGCGCCCCGGAGTTGGGGGTTAATGAGCAGTTCTTC. The V gene is TRBV9, the J gene TRBJ2-1; D tentatively reads TRBD1 or TRBD2 (5 bases each). CDR3 length: 15 amino acids. V was clipped by 3 bases and J by 7 bases, with 17 bases between them. CDR1 is SGDLS and CDR2 is YYNGEE in the germline V gene.

The V and J genes are TRBV7-2 and TRBJ1-2; 9 bases match TRBD1. Germline-derived CDR1 and CDR2 are SGHTA and FQGNSA. CDR3 length: 15 residues. After removal of 5 bases from V and 4 bases from J, the junction contained 8 bases not matched to a gene. This chain's CDR3 is CASSPYRGLSYGYTF. DNA of the CDR3: TGTGCCAGCAGCCCCTACAGGGGGCTGTCCTATGGCTACACCTTC.

The V gene is TRBV19, the J gene TRBJ1-2; 9 bases are shared with TRBD1. The CDR3 totals 15 residues. Trimming took 10 bases from V and 4 from J; bases not matched to a gene: 13. Germline CDR1 reads LNHDA; CDR2 reads SQIVND (reference sequence). Written as DNA, the CDR3 is TGTGCCACCCAGACAACGGGACAGGGTCTCTATGGCTACACCTTC. This translates into CATQTTGQGLYGYTF.

The J gene is TRBJ2-1, the V gene TRBV5-1; 13 nucleotides match TRBD2. Per the germline V gene, CDR1 is SGHRS and CDR2 is YFSETQ. Germline trimming cut 9 bases from V and 8 bases from J; bases unmatched to any gene: 8. The CDR3 runs 14 residues. The CDR3 sequence is CATRGTSGTYEQFF. The CDR3 nucleotides are TGCGCCACCCGGGGGACTAGCGGGACCTATGAGCAGTTCTTC.

This clone showed up just a few times. The rearrangement links TRBV3-1 (or the pseudogene TRBV3-2) to TRBJ2-3; D call uncertain. CDR1 and CDR2 from the germline V gene are LGHDT and YNNKEL (reference sequence). The germline V and J ends were trimmed by 4 bases and 9 bases, with 14 bases remaining between them. This CDR3 is 13 amino acids long. The CDR3 bases are TGTGCCAGCAGCCCCCGTCCGGAGCTCACGCAGTATTTT. Translation: CASSPRPELTQYF.

The chain combines TRBV12-3 or TRBV12-4 with TRBJ1-1; a possible D gene is TRBD1 (5 bases). The CDR3 spans 13 residues. The V end was cut by 1 base, the J end by 6 bases, with 9 bases between. The CDR3 region has the DNA TGTGCCAGCAGTTTAGGACAGTTGGCTGAAGCTTTCTTT. Its translation is CASSLGQLAEAFF.

The J gene is TRBJ2-1, the V gene TRBV6-5; D not certain. Germline V gene data show CDR1 as MNHEY and CDR2 as SVGAGI. V dropped 2 bases and J dropped 5 bases, with 16 bases sitting between them. The CDR3 consists of 16 residues. CDR3 loop: CASSYTVTGFHNEQFF. CDR3 nucleotide sequence: TGTGCCAGCAGTTACACCGTTACCGGGTTTCACAATGAGCAGTTCTTC.

J is TRBJ1-2 and V is TRBV4-1, with a possible D match to TRBD1 (6 bases). The CDR3 totals 15 residues. The V gene's germline CDR1 is MGHRA and CDR2 YSYEKL. Trimming took 1 base from V and 3 from J, leaving 12 bases between them. CDR3 DNA: TGCGCCAGCAGCCAAGGGCGGGGGGGGCACTATGGCTACACCTTC. Translation: CASSQGRGGHYGYTF.

The chain uses TRBV6-1 and TRBJ2-5; D is undetermined. Trimming stripped 3 bases from V and 3 bases from J, with 8 bases between. CDR1 is MNHNS and CDR2 is SASEGT in the germline V gene. This CDR3 region has 13 residues. Written as DNA, the CDR3 is TGTGCCAGCAGTGACAGGCCAAAAGAGACCCAGTACTTC. Translation gives CASSDRPKETQYF.

V gene TRBV27 combines with J gene TRBJ1-1; D not resolved. The CDR3 length is 14 residues. Germline CDR1 MNHEY, CDR2 SMNVEV (reference sequence). With 5 bases removed from V and 6 bases from J, the gap between germline ends came to 16 bases. This CDR3 reads CASSTFLRSSEAFF. For the CDR3, the DNA is TGTGCCAGCAGTACCTTTCTTCGGAGCTCTGAAGCTTTCTTT.

V usage is TRBV27 and J usage is TRBJ2-3, with 9 bases that match TRBD2. Trimming removed 8 bases from V and 2 bases from J; junction bases left unmatched: 8. The CDR3 runs to 15 residues. Germline V gene data show CDR1 as MNHEY and CDR2 as SMNVEV (reference sequence). CDR3 bases: TGTGCCAGCTCCAATAGCGGGAGATCCACAGATACGCAGTATTTT. It specifies CASSNSGRSTDTQYF.

This clone has just one count. The chain uses TRBV6-2 or TRBV6-3 and TRBJ1-1, with D maybe TRBD1 (5 bases). Trimming shortened V by 6 bases and J by 8 bases, and 19 bases separated the two germline ends. Germline CDR1 reads MNHEY; CDR2 reads SVGEGT. The CDR3 totals 14 residues. The CDR3 here is CASSSYFRDSEAFF. CDR3 DNA: TGTGCCAGCAGCTCATACTTCAGGGATTCGGAAGCTTTCTTT.

The V and J genes are TRBV16 and TRBJ2-2; no clear D gene. Per the germline V gene, CDR1 is KGHSY and CDR2 is FQNENV. V lost 1 base, J lost 0 bases, and 9 bases lay in between. The CDR3 runs to 16 residues. CDR3 residues: CASSQFGSSNTGELFF. CDR3 DNA sequence: TGTGCCAGCAGCCAATTCGGGTCGTCGAACACCGGGGAGCTGTTTTTT.